This TCR beta chain was identified during a study of T cells expressing NK-cell markers. TCRdb re-called the 5' RACE reads, yielding one record per CDR3 amino acid sequence without DNA. Its clone listing holds around 180,000 distinct CDR3 sequences. Germline-derived CDR1 and CDR2 are MDHEN and SYDVKM. CDR3 length: 12 amino acids. The TCR sequence derives from a man between 18 and 69 years old in good health. The source material was blood T cells: a sorted CD56 or NKG2C T cell subset, CD4+ or CD8+ T cells, or bulk PBMC T cells (not recorded which). This chain uses TRBV28 with TRBJ2-5; without DNA, the TCRdb call of TRBD1 cannot be checked. CDR3 amino acids: CASSQGGETQYF.